One and the same sample provided the 10 T cell receptor beta chains below, sequenced in a study of cytomegalovirus exposure and HLA in healthy donors. Both 60 Vbeta primers and 13 Jbeta primers went into the PCR. The data were produced by immunoSEQ multiplex PCR, yet TCRdb's version contains in-frame clones alone and is incomplete. The data contain 150,000 to 200,000 clones, 80% to 90% of them seen just once; the ten biggest clones take up roughly 4.9%. The sequenced sample consisted of PBMCs. The receptor set was obtained from a woman aged 18-29 years in good health and CMV-seropositive.

Only a few counts were recorded for this clone. J is TRBJ2-6 and V is TRBV28; TRBD1 is a possible D gene (6 bases). The CDR3 sequence is 17 residues long. Germline V gives CDR1 MDHEN, CDR2 SYDVKM. V gave up 4 bases and J gave up 0 bases, with 13 bases separating them. CDR3 amino acids: CASSSPGHPSGANVLTF. The CDR3 nucleotides are TGTGCCAGCAGTTCGCCGGGACACCCCTCTGGGGCCAACGTCCTGACTTTC.

This chain connects TRBV5-1 to TRBJ2-3; weak D call: TRBD2 (5 bases). The V end lost 1 base, the J end lost 2 bases, and 11 bases lay between the germline ends. This CDR3 has 15 amino acids. CDR1 and CDR2 from the germline V gene are SGHRS and YFSETQ. In DNA, the CDR3 is TGCGCCAGCAGCTTGATATCAGGACTCACAGATACGCAGTATTTT. Translated, it gives CASSLISGLTDTQYF.

The chain recombines TRBV5-4 with TRBJ2-2, with D unclear. Trimming removed 0 bases at V and 5 bases at J, with 8 bases between. This CDR3 comprises 14 residues. The germline gives CDR1 SGHNT, CDR2 YYREEE (reference sequence). The CDR3 DNA follows: TGTGCCAGCAGCTTGGTGTCAGCGACCGGGGAGCTGTTTTTT. This translates into CASSLVSATGELFF.

This chain links TRBV5-4 with TRBJ1-3; TRBD1 matches 7 bases. Looked up from germline, CDR1 is SGHNT and CDR2 is YYREEE (reference sequence). The CDR3 is made up of 14 amino acids. Trimming took 2 bases from V and 3 from J; bases not matched to a gene: 2. The CDR3 nucleotides read TGTGCCAGCAGCTTCCGGGACAGTGGAAACACCATATATTTT. Protein: CASSFRDSGNTIYF.

J is TRBJ2-3 and V is TRBV2; D is unclear. From germline, CDR1 is SNHLY and CDR2 FYNNEI. V lost 3 bases, J lost 5 bases, and 9 bases lay in between. The length of the CDR3 is 13 residues. CDR3 nucleotide sequence: TGTGCCAGCAGTGAGGTTATACAAGATACGCAGTATTTT. Protein: CASSEVIQDTQYF.

In this sample, this clone is medium-sized. The chain joins TRBV18 to TRBJ2-1; 7 bases are shared with TRBD1. CDR1 KGHSH and CDR2 LQKENI come from the germline V gene. J was trimmed by 3 bases and V by 5 bases; bases with no gene match: 4. This CDR3 contains 14 residues. The CDR3 bases are TGTGCCAGCTCAGAGACAGGGTACTACAATGAGCAGTTCTTC. It encodes CASSETGYYNEQFF. Full variable domain (rest looked up from reference TRBV18 and TRBJ2-1): NAGVMQNPRHLVRRRGQEARLRCSPMKGHSHVYWYRQLPEEGLKFMVYLQKENIIDESGMPKERFSAEFPKEGPSILRIQQVVRGDSAAYFCASSETGYYNEQFFGPGTRLTVL.

A word on this clone: This sample also contains other DNA sequences that code for the same CDR3. The chain is built from TRBV5-4 and TRBJ2-3; D is possibly TRBD1 (5 bases). There are 14 residues in the CDR3. The V gene lost 4 bases and the J gene lost 2 bases, with 11 bases spanning the gap. The germline V gene has CDR1 SGHNT and CDR2 YYREEE (reference sequence). The CDR3 sequence is CASSPGATTDTQYF. DNA of the CDR3: TGTGCCAGCAGCCCTGGGGCTACCACAGATACGCAGTATTTT.

CDR3 protein: CASSSPGTGSYEQYF. CDR3 nucleotides: TGTGCCAGCAGCTCCCCCGGGACAGGAAGCTACGAGCAGTACTTC. This chain joins TRBV7-9 and TRBJ2-7, with 8 bases lining up with TRBD1. The germline V gene has CDR1 SEHNR and CDR2 FQNEAQ (reference sequence). V lost 4 bases to trimming and J lost 3 bases; unmatched junction nucleotides: 8. This CDR3 region has 15 residues.

A word on this clone: One junction end does not reproduce the germline sequence, and a read error may be involved. The chain is built from TRBV7-9 and TRBJ2-1, with D possibly TRBD2 on 6 matching bases. The CDR3 is 16 amino acids. The V gene's germline CDR1 is SEHNR and CDR2 FQNEAQ (reference sequence). The CDR3 protein is CSSSQLARSSYNEQFF. DNA of the CDR3: TGTTCCAGCAGTCAACTAGCCCGAAGCTCCTACAATGAGCAGTTCTTC. The entire variable domain, with the rest obtained from reference TRBV7-9 and TRBJ2-1, is as follows: DTGVSQNPRHKITKRGQNVTFRCDPISEHNRLYWYRQTLGQGPEFLTYFQNEAQLEKSRLLSDRFSAERPKGSFSTLEIQRTEQGDSAMYLCSSSQLARSSYNEQFFGPGTRLTVL.

This chain uses TRBV15 with TRBJ1-2, with D unclear. Germline loops: CDR1 LNHNV, CDR2 YYDKDF (reference sequence). V was shortened by 0 bases and J by 2 bases, with 7 bases between the two germline ends. This CDR3 contains 14 residues. DNA for the CDR3: TGTGCCACCAGCAGAGAGAGAAAGAACTATGGCTACACCTTC. Amino acid sequence: CATSRERKNYGYTF. The full variable domain, in which reference TRBV15 and TRBJ1-2 provide the parts outside the CDR3, is DAMVIQNPRYQVTQFGKPVTLSCSQTLNHNVMYWYQQKSSQAPKLLFHYYDKDFNNEADTPDNFQSRRPNTSFCFLDIRSPGLGDTAMYLCATSRERKNYGYTFGSGTRLTVV.